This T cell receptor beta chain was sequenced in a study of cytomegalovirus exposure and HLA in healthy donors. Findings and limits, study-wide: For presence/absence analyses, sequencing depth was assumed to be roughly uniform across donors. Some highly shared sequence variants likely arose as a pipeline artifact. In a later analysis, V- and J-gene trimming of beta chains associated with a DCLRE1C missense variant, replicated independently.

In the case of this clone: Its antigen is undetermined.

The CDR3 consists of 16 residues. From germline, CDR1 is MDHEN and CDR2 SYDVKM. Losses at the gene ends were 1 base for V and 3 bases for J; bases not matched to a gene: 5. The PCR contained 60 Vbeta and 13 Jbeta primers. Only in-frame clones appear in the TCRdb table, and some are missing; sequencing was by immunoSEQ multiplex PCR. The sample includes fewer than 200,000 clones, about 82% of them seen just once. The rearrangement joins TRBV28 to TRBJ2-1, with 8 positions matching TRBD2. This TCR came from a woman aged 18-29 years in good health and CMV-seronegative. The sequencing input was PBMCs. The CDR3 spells CASSLFSGAGYNEQFF. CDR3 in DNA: TGTGCCAGCAGTTTATTTAGCGGGGCCGGCTACAATGAGCAGTTCTTC.